This TCR beta chain emerged from a study of blood T cell repertoires in COVID-19. The wider study: Nucleic acid was either cDNA or gDNA, and it came from T cells, B-cell-depleted T cells, or PBMCs.

The Seattle site enrolled patients during active infection and followed them longitudinally. The germline CDR1 and CDR2 sequences are SGHAT and FQNNGV. CDR3 length: 16 amino acids. V was clipped by 5 bases and J by 4 bases; unmatched bases: 6. Clones were sequenced by immunoSEQ multiplex PCR, and TCRdb holds only the in-frame ones, with some missing. The sample records approximately 500,000 clones, 70% to 90% being singletons. The gene calls are TRBV11-2 and TRBJ2-3; 13 bases are shared with TRBD2. The source material was peripheral blood. The clonotype originates from a woman aged 45 to 65 with COVID-19, enrolled during active disease. This CDR3 is CASSTTSGGASDTQYF. Here the CDR3 DNA reads TGTGCCAGCAGCACTACTAGCGGGGGGGCCTCAGATACGCAGTATTTT.